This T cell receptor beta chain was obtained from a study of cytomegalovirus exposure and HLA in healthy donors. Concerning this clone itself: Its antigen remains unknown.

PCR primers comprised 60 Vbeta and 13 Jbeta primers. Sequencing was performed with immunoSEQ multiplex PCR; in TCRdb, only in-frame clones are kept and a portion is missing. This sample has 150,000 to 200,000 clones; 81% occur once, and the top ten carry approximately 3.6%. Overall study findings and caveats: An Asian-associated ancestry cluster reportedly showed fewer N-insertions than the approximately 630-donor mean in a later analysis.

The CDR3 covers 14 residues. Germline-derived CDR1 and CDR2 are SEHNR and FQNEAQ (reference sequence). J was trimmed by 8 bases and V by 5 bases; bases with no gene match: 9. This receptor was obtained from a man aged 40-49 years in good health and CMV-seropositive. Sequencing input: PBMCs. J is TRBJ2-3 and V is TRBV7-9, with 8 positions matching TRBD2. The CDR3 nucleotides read TGTGCCAGCAGCCACCGGCCCAGCGGGGGTACGCAGTATTTT. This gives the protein CASSHRPSGGTQYF.